Each of the 15 T cell receptor beta chains below was sequenced from the same sample in a study of blood T cell repertoires in COVID-19. Only in-frame clones appear in the TCRdb table, and some are missing; sequencing was by immunoSEQ multiplex PCR. The sample consists of some 340,000 clones, around 83% of them appearing once. The sample consisted of PBMCs or T cells enriched from blood (not recorded which). All receptors come from a woman aged 50 to 60 who had recovered from COVID-19.

In this sample, this clone turned up once. The J gene is TRBJ2-5, the V gene TRBV18; D gene unclear. This CDR3 has 13 residues. Looked up from germline, CDR1 is KGHSH and CDR2 is LQKENI. V was shortened by 5 bases and J by 4 bases, with 11 bases between the two germline ends. The CDR3 loop is CASSTKTGETQYF. The CDR3 DNA is TGTGCCAGCTCAACTAAAACGGGAGAGACCCAGTACTTC.

V is TRBV6-6 and J is TRBJ2-3; the D gene is possibly TRBD1 (6 bases). The CDR3 has 15 amino acids. Germline CDR1 MNHNY, CDR2 SVGAGI (reference sequence). The V and J ends lost 6 bases and 0 bases respectively, with 13 bases between them. CDR3 nucleotides: TGTGCCAGCAGCTCACCTAGGGGGAGCACAGATACGCAGTATTTT. The encoded protein is CASSSPRGSTDTQYF.

This chain uses TRBV5-4 with TRBJ1-2; TRBD1 matches 8 bases. The germline V gene has CDR1 SGHNT and CDR2 YYREEE (reference sequence). The ends lost 0 bases at V and 6 bases at J; junction bases unmatched: 7. This CDR3 is 15 amino acids long. The CDR3 DNA sequence: TGTGCCAGCAGCTTGGCTACAGGGGGAAAGCATGGCTACACCTTC. The encoded protein is CASSLATGGKHGYTF.

V and J are TRBV7-2 and TRBJ2-7, with D possibly being TRBD2 (6 bases). V was shortened by 6 bases and J by 0 bases, with 15 bases between the two germline ends. The CDR3 contains 15 residues. The germline V gene has CDR1 SGHTA and CDR2 FQGNSA. The CDR3 coding sequence is TGTGCCAGCAGTTGGCCCTCTAGCGCCTCCTACGAGCAGTACTTC. It is translated as CASSWPSSASYEQYF.

CDR3 bases: TGTGCCAGCAGTCCCGGAATATCTTGGACTAGCGCTGAGCAGTACTTC. It encodes CASSPGISWTSAEQYF. V usage is TRBV6-2 or TRBV6-3 and J usage is TRBJ2-7, with TRBD2 identical over 9 bases. The CDR3 contains 16 residues. Germline V lookup: CDR1 MNHEY, CDR2 SVGEGT. Trimming removed 5 bases from V and 7 bases from J; junction bases left unmatched: 15.

The chain couples TRBV7-6 to TRBJ2-3; 7 bases align to TRBD2. This CDR3 region has 18 residues. CDR1 SGHVS and CDR2 FNYEAQ come from the germline V gene. With V trimmed by 4 bases and J by 6 bases, 19 bases remained unmatched. Written as DNA, the CDR3 is TGTGCCAGCAGCTCGAGCCCCACTAGCGTTGGAGGTGGGGATACGCAGTATTTT. Translated: CASSSSPTSVGGGDTQYF.

The chain recombines TRBV15 with TRBJ2-7, with D possibly TRBD1 on 6 matching bases. Germline V CDR1 and CDR2: LNHNV, YYDKDF (reference sequence). This CDR3 is built from 15 residues. Trimming shortened V by 8 bases and J by 6 bases, and 23 bases separated the two germline ends. The CDR3 nucleotides are TGTGCCACCCGCCCCTTACACAGGGTTTTAGTCGAGCAGTACTTC. Translated, it gives CATRPLHRVLVEQYF. The full variable domain, its missing parts supplied by reference TRBV15 and TRBJ2-7, is DAMVIQNPRYQVTQFGKPVTLSCSQTLNHNVMYWYQQKSSQAPKLLFHYYDKDFNNEADTPDNFQSRRPNTSFCFLDIRSPGLGDTAMYLCATRPLHRVLVEQYFGPGTRLTVT.

A single count supports this clone. The chain combines TRBV9 with TRBJ1-4, with a tentative D call TRBD1 (5 bases). The germline V and J ends were trimmed by 2 bases and 8 bases, with 13 bases remaining between them. Germline loops: CDR1 SGDLS, CDR2 YYNGEE. The CDR3 covers 14 residues. Here the CDR3 reads CASSVGDLREKLFF. DNA for the CDR3: TGTGCCAGCAGCGTGGGGGACTTGAGAGAAAAACTGTTTTTT.

This chain links TRBV18 with TRBJ1-1; the D gene is possibly TRBD1 (5 bases). Trimming took 3 bases from V and 5 from J, leaving 22 bases between them. Germline assignment: CDR1 KGHSH and CDR2 LQKENI. This CDR3 has 17 residues. In nucleotides, the CDR3 is TGTGCCAGCTCACCCCTCTATCGGAGCGGGGCGGGTACTGAAGCTTTCTTT. This translates into CASSPLYRSGAGTEAFF.

The chain joins TRBV6-1 to TRBJ2-3; D not resolved. This CDR3 spans 12 amino acids. CDR1 is MNHNS and CDR2 is SASEGT in the germline V gene. Trimming left V 5 bases short and J 3 bases short, with 6 bases between. The CDR3 DNA reads TGTGCCAGCAGTTCCCAGACAGATACGCAGTATTTT. It specifies CASSSQTDTQYF.

This rearrangement joins TRBV10-3 to TRBJ2-3; weak D call: TRBD2 (7 bases). This CDR3 has 12 amino acids. V was clipped by 10 bases and J by 6 bases, with 14 bases between them. Germline V CDR1 and CDR2: ENHRY, SYGVKD. CDR3 in DNA: TGTGCCACGGAGGGGGGAGGGGATACGCAGTATTTT. The encoded protein is CATEGGGDTQYF.

In its sample, this clone was seen a few times. The chain links TRBV7-2 to TRBJ1-6; 7 bases fit TRBD1. The CDR3 is 14 amino acids. With 3 bases clipped from V and 7 bases from J, the junction kept 3 bases outside the gene matches. Germline V lookup: CDR1 SGHTA, CDR2 FQGNSA. CDR3: CASSFGTANSPLHF. The DNA for the CDR3 is TGTGCCAGCAGCTTCGGGACAGCCAATTCACCCCTCCACTTT. Drawing the rest from reference TRBV7-2 and TRBJ1-6, the complete variable domain is GAGVSQSPSNKVTEKGKDVELRCDPISGHTALYWYRQSLGQGLEFLIYFQGNSAPDKSGLPSDRFSAERTGGSVSTLTIQRTQQEDSAVYLCASSFGTANSPLHFGNGTRLTVT.

The J gene is TRBJ2-7, the V gene TRBV28, with TRBD2 matching 11 bases. CDR3 length: 14 amino acids. The germline V gene encodes CDR1 MDHEN and CDR2 SYDVKM. V shed 4 bases, J shed 10 bases, and the junction held 9 bases outside the gene matches. The CDR3 sequence is CASSSNAGLADQYF. As DNA, the CDR3 is TGTGCCAGCAGTTCAAATGCGGGACTAGCGGATCAGTACTTC.

The chain uses TRBV30 and TRBJ1-4; weak D call: TRBD1 (5 bases). The germline gives CDR1 GTSNPN, CDR2 SVGIG (reference sequence). CDR3 size: 13 residues. Trimming removed 1 base at V and 8 bases at J, with 11 bases between. The CDR3 here is CAWSDFGAEKLFF. The CDR3 bases are TGTGCCTGGAGTGACTTTGGGGCAGAAAAACTGTTTTTT.

This chain joins TRBV7-2 and TRBJ2-2; perhaps TRBD1 as D (6 bases). This CDR3 has 16 amino acids. V lost 0 bases to trimming and J lost 2 bases, with 10 bases between them. The germline V gene encodes CDR1 SGHTA and CDR2 FQGNSA. The CDR3 bases are TGTGCCAGCAGCTTAGCCTGGGGACACAACACCGGGGAGCTGTTTTTT. This gives the protein CASSLAWGHNTGELFF. Based on the CDR3 plus reference TRBV7-2 and TRBJ2-2, the full variable domain is GAGVSQSPSNKVTEKGKDVELRCDPISGHTALYWYRQSLGQGLEFLIYFQGNSAPDKSGLPSDRFSAERTGGSVSTLTIQRTQQEDSAVYLCASSLAWGHNTGELFFGEGSRLTVL.